This T cell receptor (beta chain) was sequenced in a study of T cells in tumors after PD-1 blockade. Sequencing was performed with immunoSEQ multiplex PCR; in TCRdb, only in-frame clones are kept and a portion is missing. The sample records roughly 8,000 clones, 60% to 70% being singletons. Template: tumor biopsy or peripheral blood genomic DNA, about 616-6,500 ng per sample. This CDR3 has 13 residues. The J segment lost 6 bases and the V segment lost 6 bases, leaving 6 bases of the junction unmatched. Looked up from germline, CDR1 is SQVTM and CDR2 is ANQGSEA. The receptor's source is a human donor with basal cell carcinoma. The J gene is TRBJ2-7, the V gene TRBV29-1, with 12 bases identical to TRBD1. Sample: tumor tissue, taken after anti-PD-1 treatment. CDR3 loop: CSVTGTGGAEQYF. The CDR3 nucleotides are TGCAGCGTAACCGGGACAGGGGGCGCCGAGCAGTACTTC.